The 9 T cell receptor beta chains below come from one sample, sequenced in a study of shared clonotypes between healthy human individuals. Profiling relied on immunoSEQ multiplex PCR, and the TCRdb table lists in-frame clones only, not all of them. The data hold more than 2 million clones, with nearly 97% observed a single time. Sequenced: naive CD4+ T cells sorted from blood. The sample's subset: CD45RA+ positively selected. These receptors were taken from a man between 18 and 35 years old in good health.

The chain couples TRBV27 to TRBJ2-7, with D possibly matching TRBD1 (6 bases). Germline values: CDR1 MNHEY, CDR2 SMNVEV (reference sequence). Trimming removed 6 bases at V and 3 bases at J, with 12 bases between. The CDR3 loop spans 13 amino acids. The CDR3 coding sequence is TGTGCCAGCAGAAAAGCAGGGGTCTACGAGCAGTACTTC. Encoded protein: CASRKAGVYEQYF.

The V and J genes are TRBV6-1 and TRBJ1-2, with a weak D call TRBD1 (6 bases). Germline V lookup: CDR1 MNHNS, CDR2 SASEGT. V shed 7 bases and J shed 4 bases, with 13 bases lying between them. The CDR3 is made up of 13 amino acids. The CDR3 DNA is TGTGCCAGCACCAATCAAGGGGGCTATGGCTACACCTTC. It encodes CASTNQGGYGYTF.

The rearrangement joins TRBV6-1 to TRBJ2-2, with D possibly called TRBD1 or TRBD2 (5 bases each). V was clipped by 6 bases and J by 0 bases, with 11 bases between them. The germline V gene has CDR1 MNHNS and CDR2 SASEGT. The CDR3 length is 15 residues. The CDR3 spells CASSEGSANTGELFF. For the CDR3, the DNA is TGTGCCAGCAGCGAGGGGTCTGCGAACACCGGGGAGCTGTTTTTT.

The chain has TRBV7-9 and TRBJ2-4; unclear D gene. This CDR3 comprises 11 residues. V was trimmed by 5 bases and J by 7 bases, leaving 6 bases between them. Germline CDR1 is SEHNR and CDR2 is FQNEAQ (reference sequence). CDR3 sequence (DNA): TGTGCCAGCAGCGAAATTAACATTCAGTACTTC. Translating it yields CASSEINIQYF. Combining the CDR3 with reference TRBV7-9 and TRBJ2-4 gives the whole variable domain DTGVSQNPRHKITKRGQNVTFRCDPISEHNRLYWYRQTLGQGPEFLTYFQNEAQLEKSRLLSDRFSAERPKGSFSTLEIQRTEQGDSAMYLCASSEINIQYFGAGTRLSVL.

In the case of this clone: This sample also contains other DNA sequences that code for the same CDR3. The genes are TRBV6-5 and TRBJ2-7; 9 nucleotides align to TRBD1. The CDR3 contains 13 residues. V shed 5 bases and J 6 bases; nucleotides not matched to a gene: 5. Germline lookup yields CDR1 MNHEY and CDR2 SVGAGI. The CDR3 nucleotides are TGTGCCAGCAGTCGGGACAGGGTGAGCGAGCAGTACTTC. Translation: CASSRDRVSEQYF.

CDR3 sequence (DNA): TGTGCCAGCAGCCCTCTTTCGACCGGGACATGGCATCAGCCCCAGCATTTT. Its protein is CASSPLSTGTWHQPQHF. The chain employs TRBV7-8 and TRBJ1-5; D possibly corresponds to TRBD1 (6 bases). CDR1 is SGHVS, CDR2 FQNEAQ, per germline. V lost 5 bases and J 5 bases, leaving 22 bases between the germline ends. The CDR3 runs 17 residues. The variable domain in full, with the rest retrieved from reference TRBV7-8 and TRBJ1-5, is GAGVSQSPRYKVAKRGQDVALRCDPISGHVSLFWYQQALGQGPEFLTYFQNEAQLDKSGLPSDRFFAERPEGSVSTLKIQRTQQEDSAVYLCASSPLSTGTWHQPQHFGDGTRLSIL.

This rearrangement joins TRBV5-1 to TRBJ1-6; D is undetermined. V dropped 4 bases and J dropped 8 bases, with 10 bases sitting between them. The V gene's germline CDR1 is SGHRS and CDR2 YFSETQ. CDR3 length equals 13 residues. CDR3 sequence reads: CASSVGLDSPLHF. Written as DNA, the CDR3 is TGCGCCAGCAGCGTGGGCTTAGATTCACCCCTCCACTTT.

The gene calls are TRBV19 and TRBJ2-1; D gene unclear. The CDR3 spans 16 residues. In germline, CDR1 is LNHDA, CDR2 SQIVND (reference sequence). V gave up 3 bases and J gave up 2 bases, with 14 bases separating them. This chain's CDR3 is CASSISSPSTYNEQFF. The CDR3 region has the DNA TGTGCCAGTAGTATTAGTAGCCCCTCCACCTACAATGAGCAGTTCTTC. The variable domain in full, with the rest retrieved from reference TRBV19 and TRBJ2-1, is DGGITQSPKYLFRKEGQNVTLSCEQNLNHDAMYWYRQDPGQGLRLIYYSQIVNDFQKGDIAEGYSVSREKKESFPLTVTSAQKNPTAFYLCASSISSPSTYNEQFFGPGTRLTVL.

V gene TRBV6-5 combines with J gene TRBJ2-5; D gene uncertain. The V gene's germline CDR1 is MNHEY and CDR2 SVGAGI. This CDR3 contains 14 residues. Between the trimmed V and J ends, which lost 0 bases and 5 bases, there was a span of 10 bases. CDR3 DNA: TGTGCCAGCAGTTACTCGAAGGGTAGGGAGACCCAGTACTTC. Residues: CASSYSKGRETQYF.